The 23 T cell receptor beta chains reported below all come from one sample, sequenced in a study of shared clonotypes between healthy human individuals. Clones were sequenced by immunoSEQ multiplex PCR, and TCRdb holds only the in-frame ones, with some missing. The data show 1,400,000 or so clones, 98% seen once. Sample: naive CD4+ T cells sorted from blood. Documented subset: CD45RA+ positively selected. The receptor set was obtained from a man aged 25-45 years in good health.

CDR3 DNA: TGCGCCAGCAGCTTGGGTCTAGCGGGAGATTTTTACAATGAGCAGTTCTTC. Its protein is CASSLGLAGDFYNEQFF. The chain couples TRBV5-1 to TRBJ2-1; TRBD2 aligns across 10 bases. Germline V gene sequence: CDR1 SGHRS, CDR2 YFSETQ. With 0 bases clipped from V and 4 bases from J, the junction kept 7 bases outside the gene matches. The CDR3 loop spans 17 amino acids.

The J gene is TRBJ2-1, the V gene TRBV5-1; 7 positions agree with TRBD2. V was clipped by 2 bases and J by 3 bases; unmatched bases: 2. Germline CDR1 and CDR2: SGHRS and YFSETQ. The CDR3 totals 14 residues. In DNA form, the CDR3 reads TGCGCCAGCAGCTTCGAGCGGGGCTACAATGAGCAGTTCTTC. Its protein product is CASSFERGYNEQFF.

V and J are TRBV11-3 and TRBJ2-1, with TRBD2 as a possible D gene (6 bases). This CDR3 region has 16 residues. Germline loops: CDR1 SGHNT, CDR2 YENEEA. The V end was cut by 2 bases, the J end by 0 bases, with 11 bases between. The CDR3 spells CASSLSVGSSYNEQFF. As DNA, the CDR3 is TGTGCCAGCAGCTTAAGTGTCGGGAGCTCCTACAATGAGCAGTTCTTC.

Of note for this clone: Other DNA sequences within the sample encode an identical CDR3. The chain has TRBV9 and TRBJ2-1; D remains unclear. The CDR3 has 14 amino acids. The V end lost 0 bases, the J end lost 2 bases, and 6 bases lay between the germline ends. Germline lookup yields CDR1 SGDLS and CDR2 YYNGEE. The CDR3: CASSVDGTYNEQFF. CDR3 bases: TGTGCCAGCAGCGTAGACGGAACCTACAATGAGCAGTTCTTC. Drawing the rest from reference TRBV9 and TRBJ2-1, the complete variable domain is DSGVTQTPKHLITATGQRVTLRCSPRSGDLSVYWYQQSLDQGLQFLIQYYNGEERAKGNILERFSAQQFPDLHSELNLSSLELGDSALYFCASSVDGTYNEQFFGPGTRLTVL.

The V gene is TRBV14, the J gene TRBJ2-1, with no clear D. The germline gives CDR1 SGHDN, CDR2 FVKESK. The CDR3 loop spans 12 amino acids. With 1 base removed from V and 6 bases from J, the gap between germline ends came to 4 bases. For the CDR3, the DNA is TGTGCCAGCAGCCAAGCGGGCAATGAGCAGTTCTTC. Encoded protein: CASSQAGNEQFF. The full variable domain, its missing parts supplied by reference TRBV14 and TRBJ2-1, is EAGVTQFPSHSVIEKGQTVTLRCDPISGHDNLYWYRRVMGKEIKFLLHFVKESKQDESGMPNNRFLAERTGGTYSTLKVQPAELEDSGVYFCASSQAGNEQFFGPGTRLTVL.

This clone appeared once. The chain has TRBV27 and TRBJ2-7, with D possibly TRBD1 on 6 matching bases. The germline V gene encodes CDR1 MNHEY and CDR2 SMNVEV (reference sequence). CDR3 size: 14 residues. Trimming shortened V by 6 bases and J by 4 bases, and 16 bases separated the two germline ends. The CDR3 DNA follows: TGTGCCAGCAGCCTTGGGGACAAGATATACGAGCAGTACTTC. Translated, it gives CASSLGDKIYEQYF.

The gene calls are TRBV5-5 and TRBJ1-1; D not certain. With 0 bases removed from V and 0 bases from J, the gap between germline ends came to 6 bases. The germline CDR1 and CDR2 sequences are SGHKS and YYEKEE (reference sequence). The CDR3 is made up of 14 amino acids. The CDR3 is CASSLERVNTEAFF. DNA of the CDR3: TGTGCCAGCAGCTTGGAACGGGTGAACACTGAAGCTTTCTTT.

CDR3 in DNA: TGTGCCAGCAGCTTAGGGGAACTAGCTTACGAGCAGTACTTC. This codes for CASSLGELAYEQYF. The chain employs TRBV7-6 and TRBJ2-7; tentatively, D is TRBD2 (6 bases). Between the trimmed V and J ends, which lost 1 base and 4 bases, there was a span of 11 bases. The CDR3 length is 14 residues. The germline CDR1 and CDR2 sequences are SGHVS and FNYEAQ.

This chain uses TRBV5-1 with TRBJ2-4; 12 bases are shared with TRBD2. Germline V lookup: CDR1 SGHRS, CDR2 YFSETQ. This CDR3 has 17 residues. With 1 base clipped from V and 6 bases from J, the junction kept 8 bases outside the gene matches. The CDR3 sequence: CASSLLAGGSAINIQYF. CDR3 in DNA: TGCGCCAGCAGCTTGCTAGCGGGAGGGAGTGCGATAAACATTCAGTACTTC.

This clone was detected once. The rearrangement joins TRBV6-1 to TRBJ1-5, with a weak D call TRBD1 (6 bases). The CDR3 sequence is 14 residues long. V was pared by 4 bases and J by 7 bases, with 14 bases between. Germline CDR1 and CDR2: MNHNS and SASEGT. The CDR3 bases are TGTGCCAGCAGTGTCAGAGGGGGAGGGCAGCCCCAGCATTTT. Its translation is CASSVRGGGQPQHF.

The chain couples TRBV9 to TRBJ2-1; either TRBD1 or TRBD2 may supply D (6 bases each). This CDR3 is 16 amino acids long. V lost 6 bases to trimming and J lost 4 bases, with 20 bases between them. Germline lookup yields CDR1 SGDLS and CDR2 YYNGEE. CDR3 in DNA: TGTGCCAGCACCGGGTCCGGGGGCGGGGTATACAATGAGCAGTTCTTC. Encoded protein: CASTGSGGGVYNEQFF.

The chain combines TRBV29-1 with TRBJ2-1, with 7 positions matching TRBD2. The CDR3 is 14 residues long. Per germline, CDR1 SQVTM and CDR2 ANQGSEA. V was clipped by 4 bases and J by 7 bases; unmatched bases: 10. CDR3 amino acids: CSVGGGSTRNEQFF. The DNA for the CDR3 is TGCAGCGTTGGGGGGGGATCTACGAGAAATGAGCAGTTCTTC.

This sequence joins TRBV7-9 and TRBJ2-7; D might be TRBD2 (5 bases). The CDR3 contains 13 residues. Germline V gene sequence: CDR1 SEHNR, CDR2 FQNEAQ (reference sequence). V dropped 6 bases and J dropped 4 bases, with 13 bases sitting between them. In nucleotides, the CDR3 is TGTGCCAGCAGTTATACTAGTCGTTACGAGCAGTACTTC. This gives the protein CASSYTSRYEQYF.

This clone was picked up one time. This chain joins TRBV9 and TRBJ1-3; D unclear. CDR1 SGDLS and CDR2 YYNGEE come from the germline V gene. The V end lost 0 bases, the J end lost 0 bases, and 10 bases lay between the germline ends. The CDR3 runs 16 residues. CDR3 loop: CASSVGLQSSGNTIYF. The CDR3 DNA follows: TGTGCCAGCAGCGTAGGTCTACAATCCTCTGGAAACACCATATATTTT.

The CDR3 loop reads CASSNLLAGVHYEQFF. CDR3 bases: TGTGCCAGTAGTAACCTACTAGCGGGAGTCCACTATGAGCAGTTCTTC. The V gene is TRBV19, the J gene TRBJ2-1; 11 bases fit TRBD2. Germline V gives CDR1 LNHDA, CDR2 SQIVND (reference sequence). This CDR3 has 16 amino acids. The ends lost 4 bases at V and 8 bases at J; junction bases unmatched: 10.

The CDR3 sequence: CASSSGLSNEQFF. In nucleotides, the CDR3 is TGTGCCAGCAGTTCGGGACTTTCCAATGAGCAGTTCTTC. The chain is built from TRBV27 and TRBJ2-1; possibly TRBD2 for D (6 bases). The CDR3 totals 13 residues. CDR1 and CDR2 from the germline V gene are MNHEY and SMNVEV (reference sequence). The V end lost 4 bases, the J end lost 6 bases, and 10 bases lay between the germline ends.

The V call is TRBV5-1, the J call TRBJ2-2; D call uncertain. Trimming removed 2 bases from V and 4 bases from J, with 6 bases in between. CDR3 size: 13 residues. The germline V gene has CDR1 SGHRS and CDR2 YFSETQ. The CDR3 coding sequence is TGCGCCAGCAGCTTCGGTTCCACCGGGGAGCTGTTTTTT. This gives the protein CASSFGSTGELFF. Looking up the rest from reference TRBV5-1 and TRBJ2-2 gives the full variable domain: KAGVTQTPRYLIKTRGQQVTLSCSPISGHRSVSWYQQTPGQGLQFLFEYFSETQRNKGNFPGRFSGRQFSNSRSEMNVSTLELGDSALYLCASSFGSTGELFFGEGSRLTVL.

V usage is TRBV4-3 and J usage is TRBJ1-2; no reliable D call. The CDR3 length is 16 residues. CDR1 is LGHNA, CDR2 YSLEER, per germline. The V gene lost 8 bases and the J gene lost 0 bases, with 19 bases spanning the gap. CDR3 bases: TGCGCCAGCCGAGACATAGGAGTACCAGCTAACTATGGCTACACCTTC. Translated: CASRDIGVPANYGYTF.

This clone came up a few times. Other nucleotide sequences in the sample specify the same CDR3. J is TRBJ1-2 and V is TRBV28; D is uncertain. Germline V gives CDR1 MDHEN, CDR2 SYDVKM. Trimming removed 2 bases from V and 3 bases from J, with 4 bases in between. This CDR3 has 12 residues. The CDR3 region has the DNA TGTGCCAGCAGTTTAAGGGACTATGGCTACACCTTC. It translates to CASSLRDYGYTF.

This clone appeared once. The V and J genes are TRBV10-2 and TRBJ2-1; 8 bases agree with TRBD2. This CDR3 has 16 residues. With V trimmed by 6 bases and J by 2 bases, 9 bases remained unmatched. CDR1 WSHSY and CDR2 SAAADI come from the germline V gene. The CDR3 DNA is TGCGCCAGCAGGGCGGAAGCGGGAGAGGCCTACAATGAGCAGTTCTTC. It specifies CASRAEAGEAYNEQFF.

This clone was recorded only once. The rearrangement joins TRBV5-4 to TRBJ1-2; 7 bases fit TRBD1. With 3 bases clipped from V and 2 bases from J, the junction kept 7 bases outside the gene matches. CDR1 SGHNT and CDR2 YYREEE come from the germline V gene (reference sequence). CDR3 size: 15 residues. In DNA form, the CDR3 reads TGTGCCAGCAGCTACCTACGACAGGGAAACTATGGCTACACCTTC. Its protein product is CASSYLRQGNYGYTF.

V gene TRBV19 combines with J gene TRBJ2-7; D remains unclear. V shed 4 bases and J shed 0 bases, with 13 bases lying between them. This CDR3 spans 15 amino acids. Germline values: CDR1 LNHDA, CDR2 SQIVND (reference sequence). The CDR3 DNA is TGTGCCAGTAGTAACCTTGGAGAGATCTCCTACGAGCAGTACTTC. Protein: CASSNLGEISYEQYF.

As concerns this clone: Other DNA sequences in this specimen translate into the identical CDR3. V and J are TRBV18 and TRBJ1-5; D unclear. This CDR3 has 12 residues. V dropped 3 bases and J dropped 7 bases, with 7 bases sitting between them. CDR1 and CDR2 (germline): KGHSH, LQKENI. Here the CDR3 reads CASSPPGQPQHF. DNA for the CDR3: TGTGCCAGCTCACCCCCGGGACAGCCCCAGCATTTT.